A single sample gave rise to the 3 T cell receptor beta chains below, sequenced in a study of blood T cell repertoires in COVID-19. Assay used: immunoSEQ multiplex PCR; TCRdb lists only in-frame clones, some missing. The sample has around 210,000 clones, approximately 80% seen once. The sample was peripheral blood. The receptors shown here come from a woman at least 80 years old with COVID-19, enrolled during active disease.

This clone was counted only a few times. The chain couples TRBV11-3 to TRBJ2-2, with TRBD1 matching over 7 bases. Germline CDR1 is SGHNT and CDR2 is YENEEA. The CDR3 is 15 residues long. V lost 1 base to trimming and J lost 4 bases; unmatched junction nucleotides: 3. Here the CDR3 reads CASSLGQGRTGELFF. In DNA form, the CDR3 reads TGTGCCAGCAGCTTAGGACAGGGCCGCACCGGGGAGCTGTTTTTT.

The genes are TRBV28 and TRBJ1-2, with D hard to call. V was shortened by 3 bases and J by 5 bases, with 13 bases between the two germline ends. The CDR3 consists of 14 residues. Germline V gene sequence: CDR1 MDHEN, CDR2 SYDVKM. The CDR3 DNA reads as TGTGCCAGCAGTTTTGGCTCGGGGTTATATGGCTACACCTTC. Translating it yields CASSFGSGLYGYTF.

V gene TRBV11-3 combines with J gene TRBJ2-3; 11 bases map to TRBD2. The CDR3 is 15 amino acids. The germline V gene has CDR1 SGHNT and CDR2 YENEEA. Trimming removed 5 bases from V and 4 bases from J; junction bases left unmatched: 5. The CDR3 nucleotides are TGTGCCAGCAGCCCGACTAGCGGGACCGCAGATACGCAGTATTTT. Translated: CASSPTSGTADTQYF.